One T cell receptor (beta chain) is described in this entry. Its cognate antigen is unknown. The source of the sample is a study of graft-versus-host responses after intestinal transplantation. Study-wide background: Recipients underwent multivisceral, liver-intestinal, or isolated intestinal transplants. Tacrolimus plus steroids were given to all recipients for approximately 3 years, preceded by anti-thymocyte globulin induction. Study results and caveats: HvG clone declines early post-transplant were associated with peak circulating GvH levels.

The method was immunoSEQ multiplex PCR; TCRdb's version includes in-frame clones alone and lacks a portion of them. This table has about 88,000 clones, about 95% appearing once. The CDR3 runs to 15 residues. With 0 bases removed from V and 1 base from J, the gap between germline ends came to 9 bases. CDR1 and CDR2 from the germline V gene are LGHNA and YNFKEQ. The sequence derives from a human donor who was the organ donor for an intestinal transplant. Sequenced material: unstimulated CD4+ T cells sorted from spleen or lymph node cells, taken before transplant. The rearrangement links TRBV4-2 to TRBJ1-1, with no clear D. The CDR3 here is CASSQDRATNTEAFF. In DNA form, the CDR3 reads TGTGCCAGCAGCCAAGATCGGGCCACGAACACTGAAGCTTTCTTT.